This note documents a single T cell receptor (beta chain) sequence. No DNA is shown, since the ends of the CDR3 on it are uncertain; the CDR3 is the one TCRdb lists. The CDR3 is 19 residues long, counting both termini. CDR1 and CDR2 (germline): SGHTA, FQGTGA. The sample originates from a study of CD8+CD57+ T cells in acquired aplastic anemia. Genomic DNA acted as the template from which TCR beta VDJ combination and CDR3 sequence profiling were carried out. MiXCR, run by TCRdb on the reads, gives a single entry per CDR3 protein. The sample shows 150,000 to 200,000 distinct CDR3 sequences, 64% of them seen only once.

This rearrangement joins TRBV7-3 to TRBJ2-2; the table names TRBD1, a call not compared with the DNA. Specimen: sorted CD4+, CD8+, or CD8+CD57+ T cells (not recorded which) from PBMCs. This clonotype was obtained from a human donor with severe aplastic anemia or a healthy control (not recorded which). The CDR3 spells CASSFLRGWLHLRFGELFF.